The 20 T cell receptor beta chains given below trace back to one sample, sequenced in a study of blood T cell repertoires in COVID-19. This table comes from immunoSEQ multiplex PCR, and its TCRdb copy is limited to in-frame clones, with some not included. Among about 120,000 clones listed, around 77% were seen once. Sequenced: peripheral blood. All receptors derive from a man between 60 and 70 years old with active or convalescent COVID-19.

The chain recombines TRBV11-2 with TRBJ2-7; tentatively, D is TRBD2 (5 bases). This CDR3 region has 13 residues. V was trimmed by 6 bases and J by 4 bases, leaving 13 bases between them. Germline V gene lookup returns CDR1 SGHAT and CDR2 FQNNGV. The CDR3 sequence: CASSSNRGYEQYF. In DNA form, the CDR3 reads TGTGCCAGCAGTTCGAATCGGGGTTACGAGCAGTACTTC.

This clone was observed a single time. The chain is built from TRBV19 and TRBJ1-1; tentative D call: TRBD1 (5 bases). Germline CDR1 reads LNHDA; CDR2 reads SQIVND (reference sequence). The V and J ends lost 4 bases and 4 bases respectively, with 22 bases between them. The CDR3 has 17 amino acids. CDR3 nucleotide sequence: TGTGCCAGTAGTACCCCCCCACGAACAGGTTGGGTCACTGAAGCTTTCTTT. This encodes CASSTPPRTGWVTEAFF.

As to this clone: The identical CDR3 is also encoded by other nucleotide sequences in the sample. The gene calls are TRBV7-3 and TRBJ2-5, with 7 bases that match TRBD2. Germline V gives CDR1 SGHTA, CDR2 FQGTGA. CDR3 length equals 13 residues. Trimming took 3 bases from V and 5 from J; bases not matched to a gene: 3. DNA for the CDR3: TGTGCCAGCAGCTTGAGGCGGGGGGAGACCCAGTACTTC. It translates to CASSLRRGETQYF.

The V and J genes are TRBV24-1 and TRBJ2-2; no definite D call. Trimming removed 0 bases from V and 2 bases from J, with 12 bases in between. Germline lookup yields CDR1 KGHDR and CDR2 SFDVKD. The CDR3 length is 17 residues. Written as DNA, the CDR3 is TGTGCCACCAGTGATTTGGGTACAGATTTTAACACCGGGGAGCTGTTTTTT. Translating gives CATSDLGTDFNTGELFF.

This chain links TRBV6-6 with TRBJ2-7; TRBD2 matches 9 bases. The CDR3 is made up of 15 amino acids. The V gene's germline CDR1 is MNHNY and CDR2 SVGAGI (reference sequence). After removal of 2 bases from V and 3 bases from J, the junction contained 5 bases not matched to a gene. The DNA of the CDR3 is TGTGCCAGCAGTTACAGGGTAGCGGGAGACTACGAGCAGTACTTC. It codes for CASSYRVAGDYEQYF.

The rearrangement uses TRBV7-9 and TRBJ2-1; 10 bases map to TRBD2. The CDR3 consists of 15 residues. From germline, CDR1 is SEHNR and CDR2 FQNEAQ (reference sequence). The trim removed 4 bases at V and 12 bases at J, leaving 12 bases unmatched. The CDR3 DNA sequence: TGTGCCAGCAGCTCGTCCGAGACTAGCGGGTGGTGGCAGTTCTTC. Its protein product is CASSSSETSGWWQFF.

This clone appeared a few times. The CDR3 DNA reads TGCGCCAGCAGCTTCTCTTCGTTGGGACTAGCGGGAGGGTCGTTCGGGGAGCTGTTTTTT. Translating it yields CASSFSSLGLAGGSFGELFF. The gene calls are TRBV4-3 and TRBJ2-2; 16 nucleotides agree with TRBD2. The junction had 16 bases not matched to a gene; V was cut back by 5 bases and J by 7 bases. Germline values: CDR1 LGHNA, CDR2 YSLEER. The CDR3 runs to 20 residues.

This chain uses TRBV11-1 with TRBJ1-2; a possible D gene is TRBD1 (6 bases). Germline loops: CDR1 SGHAT, CDR2 FQDESV (reference sequence). The CDR3 spans 12 residues. Trimming pared 3 bases from V and 6 bases from J, leaving 8 bases between. Written as DNA, the CDR3 is TGTGCCAGCAGCTTGACAGGCCATGGCTACACCTTC. It codes for CASSLTGHGYTF.

This chain joins TRBV11-2 and TRBJ2-3; 8 nucleotides match TRBD2. Germline-derived CDR1 and CDR2 are SGHAT and FQNNGV. This CDR3 region has 14 residues. Germline trimming cut 5 bases from V and 6 bases from J; bases unmatched to any gene: 7. The CDR3 sequence is CASSPGGGRDTQYF. The CDR3 DNA follows: TGTGCCAGCAGCCCCGGGGGGGGGCGGGATACGCAGTATTTT.

This chain connects TRBV11-3 to TRBJ2-1; tentatively, D is TRBD1 (5 bases). The V end was cut by 5 bases, the J end by 8 bases, with 16 bases between. Germline CDR1 is SGHNT and CDR2 is YENEEA. The CDR3 contains 14 residues. Written as DNA, the CDR3 is TGTGCCAGCAGCCTTACCTCCTTAGGGGATGAGCAGTTCTTC. Translating it yields CASSLTSLGDEQFF.

The chain is built from TRBV15 and TRBJ1-2; the D gene is possibly TRBD1 (6 bases). In germline, CDR1 is LNHNV, CDR2 YYDKDF (reference sequence). V shed 8 bases and J shed 2 bases, with 12 bases lying between them. The CDR3 runs to 13 residues. The CDR3 protein is CATGVGANYGYTF. DNA of the CDR3: TGTGCCACCGGCGTGGGGGCGAACTATGGCTACACCTTC.

The rearrangement uses TRBV5-1 and TRBJ1-1, with D unclear. The length of the CDR3 is 13 residues. V gave up 4 bases and J gave up 6 bases, with 13 bases separating them. Germline assignment: CDR1 SGHRS and CDR2 YFSETQ. DNA of the CDR3: TGCGCCAGCAGCCTCCACCAGTTGTCTGAAGCTTTCTTT. As protein: CASSLHQLSEAFF.

The chain joins TRBV4-2 to TRBJ2-7; 11 nucleotides match TRBD2. In germline, CDR1 is LGHNA, CDR2 YNFKEQ. Trimming cost V 3 bases and J 7 bases; bases outside gene matches: 11. The CDR3 is made up of 16 amino acids. The CDR3 protein is CASSQGPGLAEGEQYF. Written as DNA, the CDR3 is TGTGCCAGCAGCCAGGGCCCGGGACTAGCGGAGGGGGAGCAGTACTTC.

V is TRBV27 and J is TRBJ2-7; TRBD1 matches at 10 bases. Unmatched junction bases numbered 3, after V lost 3 bases and J lost 4 bases. The CDR3 contains 14 residues. Germline assignment: CDR1 MNHEY and CDR2 SMNVEV (reference sequence). The chain's CDR3 is CASSFGTGEYEQYF. The CDR3 DNA reads TGTGCCAGCAGTTTTGGGACAGGGGAGTACGAGCAGTACTTC.

The table lists this clone with many counts. The rearrangement uses TRBV9 and TRBJ1-3; D may be TRBD1 (6 bases). The CDR3 is 14 amino acids. The germline V gene encodes CDR1 SGDLS and CDR2 YYNGEE. V gave up 3 bases and J gave up 3 bases, with 10 bases separating them. The CDR3 DNA reads as TGTGCCAGCAGCGGTGGGACATTTGGAAACACCATATATTTT. This encodes CASSGGTFGNTIYF.

In regard to this clone: Other DNA sequences in the same sample also yield this CDR3. The genes are TRBV30 and TRBJ2-7; no definite D call. Trimming removed 1 base at V and 3 bases at J, with 4 bases between. CDR1 GTSNPN and CDR2 SVGIG come from the germline V gene (reference sequence). The CDR3 extends over 11 amino acids. CDR3 DNA: TGTGCCTGGAGTGCTAGCTACGAGCAGTACTTC. Protein product: CAWSASYEQYF.

This clone was observed a handful of times. The chain employs TRBV5-4 and TRBJ1-2, with D uncertain. Trimming took off 4 bases at V and 8 bases at J, with 12 bases between the two ends. The germline gives CDR1 SGHNT, CDR2 YYREEE (reference sequence). This CDR3 is 12 amino acids long. Here the CDR3 reads CASSASQFGYTF. DNA of the CDR3: TGTGCCAGCAGCGCCTCTCAGTTCGGCTACACCTTC.

This rearrangement joins TRBV2 to TRBJ2-2, with D hard to call. The V gene lost 0 bases and the J gene lost 5 bases, with 4 bases spanning the gap. The CDR3 has 13 residues. CDR1 SNHLY and CDR2 FYNNEI come from the germline V gene. The CDR3 DNA sequence: TGTGCCAGCAGTGAAGCCAGGACCGGGGAGCTGTTTTTT. Its protein is CASSEARTGELFF.

The chain recombines TRBV28 with TRBJ1-4; 8 bases line up with TRBD1. The CDR3 sequence is 17 residues long. Trimming took 4 bases from V and 5 from J; bases not matched to a gene: 12. Per the germline V gene, CDR1 is MDHEN and CDR2 is SYDVKM. The CDR3 DNA is TGTGCCAGCAGTTCGCCCCCCCGGACAGGGCGAAATGAAAAACTGTTTTTT. It specifies CASSSPPRTGRNEKLFF. The variable domain in full, completed from reference TRBV28 and TRBJ1-4, reads DVKVTQSSRYLVKRTGEKVFLECVQDMDHENMFWYRQDPGLGLRLIYFSYDVKMKEKGDIPEGYSVSREKKERFSLILESASTNQTSMYLCASSSPPRTGRNEKLFFGSGTQLSVL.

The chain employs TRBV6-6 and TRBJ1-2; D remains ambiguous. The V gene's germline CDR1 is MNHNY and CDR2 SVGAGI (reference sequence). This CDR3 has 14 residues. V was shortened by 7 bases and J by 3 bases, with 15 bases between the two germline ends. The CDR3 region has the DNA TGTGCCAGCACCTCGGAGCCCCGGGACTATGGCTACACCTTC. This sequence encodes CASTSEPRDYGYTF.